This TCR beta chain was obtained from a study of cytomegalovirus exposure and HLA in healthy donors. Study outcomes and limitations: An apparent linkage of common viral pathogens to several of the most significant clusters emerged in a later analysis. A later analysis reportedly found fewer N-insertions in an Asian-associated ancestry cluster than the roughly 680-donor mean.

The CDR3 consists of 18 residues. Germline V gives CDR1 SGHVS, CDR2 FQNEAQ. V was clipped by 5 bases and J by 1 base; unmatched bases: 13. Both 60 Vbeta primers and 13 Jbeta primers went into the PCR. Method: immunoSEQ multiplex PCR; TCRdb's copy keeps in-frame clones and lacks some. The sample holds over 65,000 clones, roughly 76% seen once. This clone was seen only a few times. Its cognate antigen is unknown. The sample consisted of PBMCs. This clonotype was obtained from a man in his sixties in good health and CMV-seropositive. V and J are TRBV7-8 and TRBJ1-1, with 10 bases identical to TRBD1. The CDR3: CASSPRAGTGARNTEAFF. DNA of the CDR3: TGTGCCAGCAGCCCACGGGCTGGGACAGGGGCACGGAACACTGAAGCTTTCTTT.